One and the same sample provided the 22 T cell receptor beta chains below, sequenced in a study of cytomegalovirus exposure and HLA in healthy donors. PCR used 60 Vbeta primers and 13 Jbeta primers. Assay used: immunoSEQ multiplex PCR; TCRdb lists only in-frame clones, some missing. The data contain about 170,000 clones, roughly four fifths of them singletons. The sequencing input was PBMCs. These receptors originate from a woman younger than 45 in good health and CMV-seropositive.

The V and J genes are TRBV28 and TRBJ2-1, with 9 bases fitting TRBD1. The CDR3 sequence is 17 residues long. Germline trimming cut 4 bases from V and 2 bases from J; bases unmatched to any gene: 9. Germline CDR1 and CDR2: MDHEN and SYDVKM. CDR3 protein: CASSSLAGTGPYNEQFF. CDR3 bases: TGTGCCAGCAGTTCCCTGGCCGGGACAGGGCCCTACAATGAGCAGTTCTTC.

The genes are TRBV19 and TRBJ2-7, with D possibly matching TRBD2 (5 bases). This CDR3 region has 14 residues. Trimming cost V 3 bases and J 2 bases, with 11 bases left between them. CDR1 and CDR2 (germline): LNHDA, SQIVND (reference sequence). The DNA for the CDR3 is TGTGCCAGTAGTATGGGGAGCGTGACCTACGAGCAGTACTTC. Translated, it gives CASSMGSVTYEQYF.

The chain has TRBV6-6 and TRBJ2-1; 7 bases are a match to TRBD2. V lost 5 bases, J lost 2 bases, and 6 bases stayed unmatched. CDR3 size: 15 residues. Germline V lookup: CDR1 MNHNY, CDR2 SVGAGI (reference sequence). Written as DNA, the CDR3 is TGTGCCAGCAGTGACCGGGGGGTTCCCTACAATGAGCAGTTCTTC. This gives the protein CASSDRGVPYNEQFF.

The J gene is TRBJ2-1, the V gene TRBV20-1; no firm D call. The CDR3 consists of 11 residues. Germline V gives CDR1 DFQATT, CDR2 SNEGSKA (reference sequence). Trimming removed 4 bases from V and 7 bases from J, with 8 bases in between. The CDR3 spells CSAKPLNEQFF. The CDR3 region has the DNA TGCAGTGCTAAGCCCCTAAATGAGCAGTTCTTC.

The chain uses TRBV6-1 and TRBJ1-6, with D possibly matching TRBD1 (6 bases). V was clipped by 9 bases and J by 7 bases, with 10 bases between them. Germline CDR1 is MNHNS and CDR2 is SASEGT. The CDR3 consists of 12 residues. The CDR3 DNA reads TGTGCCAGTAGCCAGGGGAATTCACCCCTCCACTTT. This codes for CASSQGNSPLHF.

The V and J genes are TRBV7-2 and TRBJ1-5; perhaps TRBD1 as D (6 bases). The V end was cut by 1 base, the J end by 7 bases, with 14 bases between. This CDR3 region has 15 residues. Germline V CDR1 and CDR2: SGHTA, FQGNSA. The CDR3 bases are TGTGCCAGCAGCTTAGGAGGGCAGGGGTTACAGCCCCAGCATTTT. It is translated as CASSLGGQGLQPQHF.

This chain uses TRBV28 with TRBJ1-1; D not certain. V lost 6 bases and J lost 1, with 15 bases in between. Germline V lookup: CDR1 MDHEN, CDR2 SYDVKM. CDR3 length: 15 residues. As DNA, the CDR3 is TGTGCCAGCAGCCTAGGCCCGAGGCCGAACACTGAAGCTTTCTTT. Its protein product is CASSLGPRPNTEAFF.

Turning to this clone: This same CDR3 is encoded by further DNA sequences in the sample. The J gene is TRBJ1-1, the V gene TRBV18, with TRBD1 identical over 7 bases. The length of the CDR3 is 15 residues. Germline-derived CDR1 and CDR2 are KGHSH and LQKENI. V was clipped by 3 bases and J by 0 bases; unmatched bases: 4. This chain's CDR3 is CASSPEGQMNTEAFF. The DNA of the CDR3 is TGTGCCAGCTCACCGGAGGGACAGATGAACACTGAAGCTTTCTTT.

The J gene is TRBJ2-5, the V gene TRBV10-3, with a tentative D call TRBD1 (5 bases). This CDR3 spans 15 amino acids. V was shortened by 0 bases and J by 2 bases, with 10 bases between the two germline ends. Looked up from germline, CDR1 is ENHRY and CDR2 is SYGVKD. CDR3 sequence (DNA): TGTGCCATCAGTGAGTCTCTCAGGGAACAAGAGACCCAGTACTTC. This encodes CAISESLREQETQYF.

This clone was seen a handful of times. V usage is TRBV19 and J usage is TRBJ2-3; 11 bases align to TRBD2. This CDR3 comprises 18 residues. The trim removed 3 bases at V and 4 bases at J, leaving 12 bases unmatched. Germline CDR1 reads LNHDA; CDR2 reads SQIVND (reference sequence). The CDR3 is CASSIQRLAGGGADTQYF. The CDR3 DNA reads as TGTGCCAGTAGTATCCAGAGGCTAGCGGGAGGAGGCGCAGATACGCAGTATTTT.

The chain has TRBV6-1 and TRBJ2-1; 11 nucleotides line up with TRBD2. This CDR3 spans 11 amino acids. The J segment lost 6 bases and the V segment lost 11 bases, leaving 0 bases of the junction unmatched. CDR1 and CDR2 from the germline V gene are MNHNS and SASEGT. The CDR3 DNA is TGTGCCGGGACTAGCGGCAATGAGCAGTTCTTC. It specifies CAGTSGNEQFF.

CDR3 loop: CASNSGQPQHF. In DNA, the CDR3 is TGTGCCAGTAACTCAGGCCAGCCCCAGCATTTT. The chain combines TRBV19 with TRBJ1-5; unclear D gene. Germline V CDR1 and CDR2: LNHDA, SQIVND (reference sequence). V was pared by 7 bases and J by 7 bases, with 8 bases between. The CDR3 sequence is 11 residues long.

The gene calls are TRBV7-9 and TRBJ1-5; TRBD1 matches at 8 bases. CDR3 length equals 18 residues. Germline V gene lookup returns CDR1 SEHNR and CDR2 FQNEAQ (reference sequence). V gave up 2 bases and J gave up 1 base; unmatched junction bases: 10. This chain's CDR3 is CASSLFGQGGRSNQPQHF. Written as DNA, the CDR3 is TGTGCCAGCAGCTTATTTGGACAGGGCGGTAGGAGCAATCAGCCCCAGCATTTT.

V usage is TRBV5-1 and J usage is TRBJ2-2; D is unclear. Trimming took off 3 bases at V and 3 bases at J, with 15 bases between the two ends. CDR3 size: 16 residues. From germline, CDR1 is SGHRS and CDR2 YFSETQ. Here the CDR3 reads CASSWAIRKDTGELFF. The DNA of the CDR3 is TGCGCCAGCAGCTGGGCTATAAGGAAGGACACCGGGGAGCTGTTTTTT.

This sequence joins TRBV5-1 and TRBJ2-1; the D gene is possibly TRBD1 (5 bases). Trimming took off 4 bases at V and 7 bases at J, with 18 bases between the two ends. CDR1 and CDR2 (germline): SGHRS, YFSETQ. The CDR3 has 15 residues. The CDR3 DNA reads TGCGCCAGCAGCCAGGGCGTCCAGTGGGGTAATGAGCAGTTCTTC. It is translated as CASSQGVQWGNEQFF.

This chain links TRBV15 with TRBJ2-7; 7 bases agree with TRBD1. V shed 4 bases, J shed 2 bases, and the junction held 5 bases outside the gene matches. Germline loops: CDR1 LNHNV, CDR2 YYDKDF (reference sequence). CDR3 length equals 14 residues. CDR3 residues: CATSKGQVAYEQYF. DNA for the CDR3: TGTGCCACCAGCAAAGGACAGGTAGCCTACGAGCAGTACTTC.

The chain has TRBV28 and TRBJ1-4; D is perhaps TRBD1 (6 bases). CDR3 length: 16 amino acids. CDR1 MDHEN and CDR2 SYDVKM come from the germline V gene. V lost 5 bases, J lost 3 bases, and 16 bases lay in between. The CDR3 region has the DNA TGTGCCAGCAGTCTCAGGGGTGTTTGGGCTAATGAAAAACTGTTTTTT. As protein: CASSLRGVWANEKLFF.

This chain connects TRBV28 to TRBJ2-3; no clear D. Germline CDR1 is MDHEN and CDR2 is SYDVKM. The CDR3 sequence is 11 residues long. Between the trimmed V and J ends, which lost 5 bases and 9 bases, there was a span of 9 bases. CDR3 nucleotide sequence: TGTGCCAGCAGTCGGTCGGAGACGCAGTATTTT. As protein: CASSRSETQYF. The variable domain in full, completed from reference TRBV28 and TRBJ2-3, reads DVKVTQSSRYLVKRTGEKVFLECVQDMDHENMFWYRQDPGLGLRLIYFSYDVKMKEKGDIPEGYSVSREKKERFSLILESASTNQTSMYLCASSRSETQYFGPGTRLTVL.

V and J are TRBV27 and TRBJ2-7; D is possibly TRBD2 (5 bases). CDR1 and CDR2 from the germline V gene are MNHEY and SMNVEV (reference sequence). Trimming cost V 2 bases and J 4 bases, with 12 bases left between them. The CDR3 loop spans 14 amino acids. In DNA, the CDR3 is TGTGCCAGCAGTTTAGGTTTGGCGGGTTACGAGCAGTACTTC. Its protein product is CASSLGLAGYEQYF.

The rearrangement joins TRBV9 to TRBJ2-7, with D unclear. From germline, CDR1 is SGDLS and CDR2 YYNGEE. Trimming pared 4 bases from V and 2 bases from J, leaving 13 bases between. The CDR3 has 14 residues. For the CDR3, the DNA is TGTGCCAGCAGCCCCCCACAGCAGCCCTACGAGCAGTACTTC. This sequence encodes CASSPPQQPYEQYF. The full variable domain, its missing parts supplied by reference TRBV9 and TRBJ2-7, is DSGVTQTPKHLITATGQRVTLRCSPRSGDLSVYWYQQSLDQGLQFLIQYYNGEERAKGNILERFSAQQFPDLHSELNLSSLELGDSALYFCASSPPQQPYEQYFGPGTRLTVT.

The CDR3 DNA sequence: TGCGCCAGCAGCTTGGCCGGGCTAGCTGCGGGGGGGGAGCAGTTCTTC. This translates into CASSLAGLAAGGEQFF. V gene TRBV5-1 combines with J gene TRBJ2-1; 9 positions match TRBD2. Germline CDR1 is SGHRS and CDR2 is YFSETQ. Germline trimming cut 0 bases from V and 10 bases from J; bases unmatched to any gene: 11. The CDR3 runs 16 residues.

V gene TRBV5-6 combines with J gene TRBJ1-2; 8 positions agree with TRBD1. The length of the CDR3 is 15 residues. Trimming at V came to 4 bases and at J to 7 bases, leaving 12 bases not matched to a gene. Germline-derived CDR1 and CDR2 are SGHDT and YYEEEE. Here the CDR3 reads CASSRTDRGLAGYTF. In nucleotides, the CDR3 is TGTGCCAGCAGCCGCACTGACAGGGGTTTGGCTGGCTACACCTTC.